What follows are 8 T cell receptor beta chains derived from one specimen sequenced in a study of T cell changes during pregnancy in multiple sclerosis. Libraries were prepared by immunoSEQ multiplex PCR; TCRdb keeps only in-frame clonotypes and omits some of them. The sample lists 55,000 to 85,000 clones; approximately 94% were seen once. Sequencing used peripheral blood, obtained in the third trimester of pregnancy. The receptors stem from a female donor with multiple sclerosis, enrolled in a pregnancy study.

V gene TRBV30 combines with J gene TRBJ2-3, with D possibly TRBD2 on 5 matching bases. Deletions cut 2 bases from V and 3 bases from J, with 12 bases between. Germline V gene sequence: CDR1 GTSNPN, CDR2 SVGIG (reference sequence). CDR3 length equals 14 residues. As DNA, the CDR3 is TGTGCCTGGAGTATCAGCGGACTTACAGATACGCAGTATTTT. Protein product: CAWSISGLTDTQYF. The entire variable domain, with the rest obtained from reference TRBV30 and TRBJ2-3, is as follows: SQTIHQWPATLVQPVGSPLSLECTVEGTSNPNLYWYRQAAGRGLQLLFYSVGIGQISSEVPQNLSASRPQDRQFILSSKKLLLSDSGFYLCAWSISGLTDTQYFGPGTRLTVL.

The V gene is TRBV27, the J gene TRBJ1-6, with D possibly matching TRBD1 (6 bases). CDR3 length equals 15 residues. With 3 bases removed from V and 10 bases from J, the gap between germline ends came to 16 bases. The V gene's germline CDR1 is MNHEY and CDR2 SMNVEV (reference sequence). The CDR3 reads CASSFLAQGDSPLHF. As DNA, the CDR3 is TGTGCCAGCAGTTTTCTTGCACAGGGCGACTCACCCCTCCACTTT.

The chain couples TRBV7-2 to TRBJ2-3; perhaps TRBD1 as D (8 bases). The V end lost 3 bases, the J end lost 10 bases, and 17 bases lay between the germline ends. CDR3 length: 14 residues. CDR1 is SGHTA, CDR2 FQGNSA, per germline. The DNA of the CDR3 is TGTGCCAGCAGCTTGGGGGGGCCAGGGGGCTCGCAGTATTTT. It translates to CASSLGGPGGSQYF.

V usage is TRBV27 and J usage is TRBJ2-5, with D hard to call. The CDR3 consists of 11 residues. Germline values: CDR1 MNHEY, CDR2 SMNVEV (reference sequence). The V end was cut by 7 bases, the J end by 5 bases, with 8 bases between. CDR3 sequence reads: CASTQSETQYF. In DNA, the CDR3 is TGTGCCAGCACACAGTCGGAGACCCAGTACTTC.

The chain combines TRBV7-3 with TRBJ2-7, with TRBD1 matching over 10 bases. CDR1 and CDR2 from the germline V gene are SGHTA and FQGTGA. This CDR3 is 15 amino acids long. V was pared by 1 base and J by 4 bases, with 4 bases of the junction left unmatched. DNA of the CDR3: TGTGCCAGCAGCTTAATGGGACAGGGGCCGTACGAGCAGTACTTC. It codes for CASSLMGQGPYEQYF.

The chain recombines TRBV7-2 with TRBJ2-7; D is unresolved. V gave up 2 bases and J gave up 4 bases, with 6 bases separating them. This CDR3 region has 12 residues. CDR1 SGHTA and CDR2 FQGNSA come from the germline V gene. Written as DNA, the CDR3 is TGTGCCAGCAGCTTAACCGGGTACGAGCAGTACTTC. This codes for CASSLTGYEQYF.

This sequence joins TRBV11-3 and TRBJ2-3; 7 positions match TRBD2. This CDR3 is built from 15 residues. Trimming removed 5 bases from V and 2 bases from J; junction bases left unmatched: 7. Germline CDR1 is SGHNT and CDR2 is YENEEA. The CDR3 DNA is TGTGCCAGCAGCCCGGGGGGAACCCCCACAGATACGCAGTATTTT. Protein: CASSPGGTPTDTQYF. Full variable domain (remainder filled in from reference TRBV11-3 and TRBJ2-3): EAGVVQSPRYKIIEKKQPVAFWCNPISGHNTLYWYLQNLGQGPELLIRYENEEAVDDSQLPKDRFSAERLKGVDSTLKIQPAELGDSAVYLCASSPGGTPTDTQYFGPGTRLTVL.

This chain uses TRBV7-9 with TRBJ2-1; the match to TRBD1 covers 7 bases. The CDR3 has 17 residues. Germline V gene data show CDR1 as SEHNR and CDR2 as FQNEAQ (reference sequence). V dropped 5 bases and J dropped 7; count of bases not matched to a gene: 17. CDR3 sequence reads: CASSAQGVVSSGNEQFF. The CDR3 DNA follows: TGTGCCAGCAGCGCTCAGGGGGTGGTATCGAGTGGAAATGAGCAGTTCTTC.